This T cell receptor beta chain was documented in a study of regulatory T cells. Whole-study findings and limits: Hydrophobic residues at CDR3 positions 6 and 7 were enriched in conventional CD4+ T cells of CD3G-deficient patients.

This CDR3 comprises 17 residues. Trimming stripped 4 bases from V and 4 bases from J, with 19 bases between. Germline CDR1 reads SEHNR; CDR2 reads FQNEAQ (reference sequence). Comment on this clone: Its antigen remains unknown.

Primers: 52 TRBV forward and 13 TRBJ reverse. The assay was immunoSEQ multiplex PCR, and TCRdb's table has in-frame clones only and misses some. This sample has about 32,000 clones, with 89% found just once. The chain is built from TRBV7-9 and TRBJ2-2; a weak D match, TRBD2 (5 bases). This sequence was found in a person aged 18 to 30 with CD3G deficiency. Sample: conventional CD4+ T cells sorted from blood. The CDR3 region has the DNA TGTGCCAGCAGCTCGGGATCAGGCCCACGGGGCACCGGGGAGCTGTTTTTT. Amino acids: CASSSGSGPRGTGELFF.